These T cell receptor beta chains were read from a single sample in a study of CXCR3-negative and CXCR3-positive naive CD8 T cells. TCRdb reprocessed the 5' RACE reads; each CDR3 protein has one entry and no DNA is given. The sample has approximately 62,000 distinct CDR3 sequences. Sequencing used naive CXCR3- CD8+ T cells from blood. The receptors come from a human donor in good health. Some clones in this sample may be carry-over from other donors' samples. CDR3s include the opening cysteine and the closing phenylalanine or tryptophan.

v_gene: TRBV7-6
len: 14
j_gene: TRBJ2-7
CDR3aa: CASSPGIKTYEQYF

v_gene: TRBV7-6
len: 17
j_gene: TRBJ2-2
CDR3aa: CASSEIPSSANTGELFF

v_gene: TRBV4-1
len: 18
j_gene: TRBJ1-2
CDR3aa: CASSREGTGGQGLSGYTF

v_gene: TRBV29-1
len: 17
j_gene: TRBJ1-2
CDR3aa: CSVEGLTDFRRSYGYTF

v_gene: TRBV2
len: 15
j_gene: TRBJ2-1
CDR3aa: CASTTWGSGGNEQFF

v_gene: TRBV5-6
len: 14
j_gene: TRBJ1-1
CDR3aa: CASSLVQKNTEAFF

v_gene: TRBV11-2
len: 17
j_gene: TRBJ1-1
CDR3aa: CASSFPYPPDGNTEAFF

v_gene: TRBV28
len: 17
j_gene: TRBJ2-2
CDR3aa: CASSLRTGTENTGELFF

v_gene: TRBV20-1
len: 16
j_gene: TRBJ2-7
CDR3aa: CSARDPKLVVRSEQYF

v_gene: TRBV6-5
len: 17
j_gene: TRBJ2-1
CDR3aa: CASSPYAVIGVRGEQFF

v_gene: TRBV12-3/TRBV12-4
len: 13
j_gene: TRBJ2-7
CDR3aa: CASSPRVYGEQYF

v_gene: TRBV29-1
len: 12
j_gene: TRBJ1-4
CDR3aa: CALWDTNEKLFF

v_gene: TRBV9
len: 14
j_gene: TRBJ2-7
CDR3aa: CASSVGTGAYEQYF

v_gene: TRBV14
len: 13
j_gene: TRBJ2-3
CDR3aa: CASSRHHGDTQYF

v_gene: TRBV7-9
len: 16
j_gene: TRBJ2-5
CDR3aa: CASSLASGLLQETQYF

v_gene: TRBV6-1
len: 12
j_gene: TRBJ1-1
CDR3aa: CASSQGGYGAFF

v_gene: TRBV7-3
len: 15
j_gene: TRBJ2-3
CDR3aa: CASSEGQASTDTQYF

v_gene: TRBV20-1
len: 14
j_gene: TRBJ1-4
CDR3aa: CSARDLPQVGKLFF